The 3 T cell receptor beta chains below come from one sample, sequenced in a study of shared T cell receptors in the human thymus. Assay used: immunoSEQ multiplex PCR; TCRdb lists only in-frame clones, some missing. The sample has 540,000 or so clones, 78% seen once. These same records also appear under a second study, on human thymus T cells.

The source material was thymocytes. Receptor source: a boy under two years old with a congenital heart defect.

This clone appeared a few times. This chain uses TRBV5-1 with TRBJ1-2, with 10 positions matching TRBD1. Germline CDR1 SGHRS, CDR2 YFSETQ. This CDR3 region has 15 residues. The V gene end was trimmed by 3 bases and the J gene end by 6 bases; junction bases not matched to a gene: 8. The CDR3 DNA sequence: TGCGCCAGCAGCTGTACTTGGACAGGGGGGCATGGCTACACCTTC. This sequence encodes CASSCTWTGGHGYTF.

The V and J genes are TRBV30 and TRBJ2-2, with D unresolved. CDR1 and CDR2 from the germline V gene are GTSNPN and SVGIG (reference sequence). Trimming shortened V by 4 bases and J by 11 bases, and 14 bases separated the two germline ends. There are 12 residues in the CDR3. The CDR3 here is CAWKGHSGELFF. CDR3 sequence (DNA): TGTGCCTGGAAAGGTCACTCAGGCGAGCTGTTTTTT. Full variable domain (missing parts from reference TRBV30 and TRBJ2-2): SQTIHQWPATLVQPVGSPLSLECTVEGTSNPNLYWYRQAAGRGLQLLFYSVGIGQISSEVPQNLSASRPQDRQFILSSKKLLLSDSGFYLCAWKGHSGELFFGEGSRLTVL.

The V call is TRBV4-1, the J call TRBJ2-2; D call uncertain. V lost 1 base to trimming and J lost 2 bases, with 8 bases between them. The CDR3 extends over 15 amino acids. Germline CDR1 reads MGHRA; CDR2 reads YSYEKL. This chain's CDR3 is CASSQAESNTGELFF. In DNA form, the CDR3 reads TGCGCCAGCAGCCAAGCGGAGTCTAACACCGGGGAGCTGTTTTTT.